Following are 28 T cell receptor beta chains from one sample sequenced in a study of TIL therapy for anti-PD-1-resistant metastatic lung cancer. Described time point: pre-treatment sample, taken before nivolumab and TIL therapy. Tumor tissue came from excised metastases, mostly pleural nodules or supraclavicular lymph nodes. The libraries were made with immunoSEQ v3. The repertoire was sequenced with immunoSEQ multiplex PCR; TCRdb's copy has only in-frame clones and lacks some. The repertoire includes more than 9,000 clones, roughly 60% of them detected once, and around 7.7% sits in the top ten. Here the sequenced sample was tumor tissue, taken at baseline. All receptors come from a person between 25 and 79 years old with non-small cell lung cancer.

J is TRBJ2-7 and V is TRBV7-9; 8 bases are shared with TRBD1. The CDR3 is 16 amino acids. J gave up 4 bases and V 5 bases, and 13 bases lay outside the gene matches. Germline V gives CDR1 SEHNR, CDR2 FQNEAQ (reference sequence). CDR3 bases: TGTGCCAGCAGCCGAAGACAGGGGACCTCTCCTTACGAGCAGTACTTC. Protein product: CASSRRQGTSPYEQYF.

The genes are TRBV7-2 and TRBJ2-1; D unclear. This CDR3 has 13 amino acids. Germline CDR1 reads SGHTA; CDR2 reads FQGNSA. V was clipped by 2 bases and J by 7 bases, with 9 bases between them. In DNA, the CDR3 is TGTGCCAGCAGCTTATCTTCCCTTAATGAGCAGTTCTTC. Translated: CASSLSSLNEQFF.

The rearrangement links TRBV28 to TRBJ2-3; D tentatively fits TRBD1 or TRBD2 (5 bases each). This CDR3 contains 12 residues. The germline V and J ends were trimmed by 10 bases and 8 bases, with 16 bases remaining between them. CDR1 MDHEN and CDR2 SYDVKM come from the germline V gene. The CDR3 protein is CANGTPYGTQYF. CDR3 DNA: TGTGCCAATGGGACCCCTTACGGTACGCAGTATTTT.

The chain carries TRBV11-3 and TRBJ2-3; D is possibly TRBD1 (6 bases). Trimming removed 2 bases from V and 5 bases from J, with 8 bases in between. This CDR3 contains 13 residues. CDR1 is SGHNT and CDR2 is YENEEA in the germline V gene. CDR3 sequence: CASSLQGQDTQYF. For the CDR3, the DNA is TGTGCCAGCAGCTTACAGGGGCAAGATACGCAGTATTTT.

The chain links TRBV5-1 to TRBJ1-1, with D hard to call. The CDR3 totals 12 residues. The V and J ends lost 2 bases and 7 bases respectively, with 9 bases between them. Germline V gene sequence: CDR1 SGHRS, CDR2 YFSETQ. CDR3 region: CASSLPVGEAFF. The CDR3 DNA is TGCGCCAGCAGCTTACCGGTCGGTGAAGCTTTCTTT. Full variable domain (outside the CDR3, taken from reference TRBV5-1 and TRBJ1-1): KAGVTQTPRYLIKTRGQQVTLSCSPISGHRSVSWYQQTPGQGLQFLFEYFSETQRNKGNFPGRFSGRQFSNSRSEMNVSTLELGDSALYLCASSLPVGEAFFGQGTRLTVV.

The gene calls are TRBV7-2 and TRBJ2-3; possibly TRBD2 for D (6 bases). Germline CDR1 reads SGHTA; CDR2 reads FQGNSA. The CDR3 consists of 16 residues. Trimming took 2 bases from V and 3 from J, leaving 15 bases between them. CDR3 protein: CASSLLTRRATDTQYF. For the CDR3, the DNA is TGTGCCAGCAGCTTACTTACGCGGAGGGCTACAGATACGCAGTATTTT. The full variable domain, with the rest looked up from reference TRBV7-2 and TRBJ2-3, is GAGVSQSPSNKVTEKGKDVELRCDPISGHTALYWYRQSLGQGLEFLIYFQGNSAPDKSGLPSDRFSAERTGGSVSTLTIQRTQQEDSAVYLCASSLLTRRATDTQYFGPGTRLTVL.

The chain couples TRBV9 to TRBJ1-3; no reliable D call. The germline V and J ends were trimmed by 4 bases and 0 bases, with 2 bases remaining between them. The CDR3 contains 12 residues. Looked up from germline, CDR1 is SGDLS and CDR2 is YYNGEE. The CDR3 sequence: CASSYSGNTIYF. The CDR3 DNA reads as TGTGCCAGCAGCTACTCTGGAAACACCATATATTTT.

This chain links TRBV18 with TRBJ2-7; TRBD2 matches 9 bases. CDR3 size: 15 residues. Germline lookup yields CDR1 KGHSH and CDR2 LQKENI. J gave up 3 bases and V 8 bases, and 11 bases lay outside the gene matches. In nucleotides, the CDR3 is TGTGCCAGCCGATATGAAAGCGGGGGGATCTACGAGCAGTACTTC. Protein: CASRYESGGIYEQYF. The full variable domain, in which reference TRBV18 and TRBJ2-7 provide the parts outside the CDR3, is NAGVMQNPRHLVRRRGQEARLRCSPMKGHSHVYWYRQLPEEGLKFMVYLQKENIIDESGMPKERFSAEFPKEGPSILRIQQVVRGDSAAYFCASRYESGGIYEQYFGPGTRLTVT.

CDR3 DNA sequence: TGTGCCATCAAGGGGGGTAGTTTCGGGGACACCGGGGAGCTGTTTTTT. Amino acid sequence: CAIKGGSFGDTGELFF. The chain carries TRBV10-3 and TRBJ2-2; the D gene could be TRBD1 or TRBD2 (6 bases each). The CDR3 is 16 residues long. V lost 7 bases and J 3 bases, leaving 18 bases between the germline ends. Germline V CDR1 and CDR2: ENHRY, SYGVKD.

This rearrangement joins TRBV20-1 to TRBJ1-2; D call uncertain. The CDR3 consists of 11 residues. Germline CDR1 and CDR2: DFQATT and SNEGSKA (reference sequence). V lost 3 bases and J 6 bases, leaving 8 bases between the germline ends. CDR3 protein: CSASWVDGYTF. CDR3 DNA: TGCAGTGCTAGTTGGGTCGATGGCTACACCTTC.

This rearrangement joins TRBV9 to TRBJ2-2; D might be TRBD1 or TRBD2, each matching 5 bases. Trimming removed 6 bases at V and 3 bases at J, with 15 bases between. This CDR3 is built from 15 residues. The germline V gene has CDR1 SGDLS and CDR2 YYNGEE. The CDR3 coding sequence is TGTGCCAGCACCCCCAGGGACCTCCACACCGGGGAGCTGTTTTTT. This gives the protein CASTPRDLHTGELFF.

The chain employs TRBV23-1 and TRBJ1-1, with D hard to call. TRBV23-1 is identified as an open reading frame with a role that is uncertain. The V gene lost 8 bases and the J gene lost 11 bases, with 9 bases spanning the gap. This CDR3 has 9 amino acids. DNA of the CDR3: TGCGCCAGCGACCCGGCCGCTTTCTTT. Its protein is CASDPAAFF.

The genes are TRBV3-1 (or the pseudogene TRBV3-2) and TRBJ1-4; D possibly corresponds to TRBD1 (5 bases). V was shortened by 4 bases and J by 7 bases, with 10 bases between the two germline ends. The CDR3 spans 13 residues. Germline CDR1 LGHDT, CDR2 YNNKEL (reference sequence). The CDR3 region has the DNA TGTGCCAGCAGCCGAGGGGACGGTGAAAAACTGTTTTTT. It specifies CASSRGDGEKLFF.

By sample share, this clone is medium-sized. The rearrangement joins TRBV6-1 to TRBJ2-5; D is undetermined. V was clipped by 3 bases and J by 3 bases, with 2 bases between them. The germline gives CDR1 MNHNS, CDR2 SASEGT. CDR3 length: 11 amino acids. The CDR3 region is CASSEEETQYF. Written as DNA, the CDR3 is TGTGCCAGCAGTGAGGAAGAGACCCAGTACTTC.

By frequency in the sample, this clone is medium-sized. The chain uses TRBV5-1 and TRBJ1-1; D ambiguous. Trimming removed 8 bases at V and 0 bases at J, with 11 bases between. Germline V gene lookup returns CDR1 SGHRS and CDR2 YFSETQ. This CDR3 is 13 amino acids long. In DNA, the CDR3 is TGCGCCAGTTCGGACTTAATGAACACTGAAGCTTTCTTT. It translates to CASSDLMNTEAFF.

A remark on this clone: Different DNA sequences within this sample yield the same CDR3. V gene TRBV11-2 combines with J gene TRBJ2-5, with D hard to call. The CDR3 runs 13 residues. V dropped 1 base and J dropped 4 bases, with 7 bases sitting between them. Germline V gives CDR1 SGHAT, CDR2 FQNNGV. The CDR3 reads CASSLVRTETQYF. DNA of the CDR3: TGTGCCAGCAGCTTAGTGAGGACAGAGACCCAGTACTTC.

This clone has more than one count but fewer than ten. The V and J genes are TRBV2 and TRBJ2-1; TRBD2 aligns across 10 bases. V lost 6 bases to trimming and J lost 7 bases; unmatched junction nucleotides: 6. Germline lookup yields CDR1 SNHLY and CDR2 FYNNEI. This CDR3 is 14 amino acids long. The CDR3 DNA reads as TGTGCCAGCAGGGGGAAGGGACTAGCGAATGAGCAGTTCTTC. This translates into CASRGKGLANEQFF.

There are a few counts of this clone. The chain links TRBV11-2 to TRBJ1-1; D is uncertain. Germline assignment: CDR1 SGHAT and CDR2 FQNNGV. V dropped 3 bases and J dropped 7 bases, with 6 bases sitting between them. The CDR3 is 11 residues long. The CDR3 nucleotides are TGTGCCAGCAGCTTCTGGGGTGAAGCTTTCTTT. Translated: CASSFWGEAFF.

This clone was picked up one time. CDR3 sequence (DNA): TGTGCCAGCAGTTACGGGACCGGCGGGGGCACTGAAGCTTTCTTT. Its translation is CASSYGTGGGTEAFF. The rearrangement joins TRBV6-5 to TRBJ1-1, with D perhaps TRBD1 (5 bases). V lost 2 bases and J lost 4, with 14 bases in between. The germline gives CDR1 MNHEY, CDR2 SVGAGI. The CDR3 extends over 15 amino acids.

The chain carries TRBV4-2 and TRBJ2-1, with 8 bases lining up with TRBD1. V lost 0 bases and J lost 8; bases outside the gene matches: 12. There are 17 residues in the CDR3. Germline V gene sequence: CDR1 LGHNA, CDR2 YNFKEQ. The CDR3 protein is CASSQDINSQGAYEQFF. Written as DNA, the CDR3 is TGTGCCAGCAGCCAAGACATAAATTCCCAGGGGGCATATGAGCAGTTCTTC.

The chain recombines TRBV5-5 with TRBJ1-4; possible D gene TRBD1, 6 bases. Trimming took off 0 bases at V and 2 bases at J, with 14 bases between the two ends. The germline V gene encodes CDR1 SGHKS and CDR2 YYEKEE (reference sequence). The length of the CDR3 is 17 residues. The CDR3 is CASSLGFRGWTNEKLFF. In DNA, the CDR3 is TGTGCCAGCAGCTTGGGTTTCAGGGGCTGGACTAATGAAAAACTGTTTTTT.

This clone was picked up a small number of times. In DNA, the CDR3 is TGTGCCAGCAGCGCACAGGGGGCACGAACTGAAGCTTTCTTT. It encodes CASSAQGARTEAFF. This chain uses TRBV9 with TRBJ1-1, with 9 bases matching TRBD1. The CDR3 is made up of 14 amino acids. The V gene's germline CDR1 is SGDLS and CDR2 YYNGEE. With V trimmed by 3 bases and J by 5 bases, 5 bases remained unmatched.

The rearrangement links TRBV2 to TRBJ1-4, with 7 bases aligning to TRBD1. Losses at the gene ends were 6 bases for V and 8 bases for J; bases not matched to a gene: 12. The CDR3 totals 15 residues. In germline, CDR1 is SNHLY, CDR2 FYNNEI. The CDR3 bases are TGTGCCAGCAGCATACAGGGGTCCACCCGAGAAAAACTGTTTTTT. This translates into CASSIQGSTREKLFF. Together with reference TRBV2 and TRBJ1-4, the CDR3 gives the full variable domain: EPEVTQTPSHQVTQMGQEVILRCVPISNHLYFYWYRQILGQKVEFLVSFYNNEISEKSEIFDDQFSVERPDGSNFTLKIRSTKLEDSAMYFCASSIQGSTREKLFFGSGTQLSVL.

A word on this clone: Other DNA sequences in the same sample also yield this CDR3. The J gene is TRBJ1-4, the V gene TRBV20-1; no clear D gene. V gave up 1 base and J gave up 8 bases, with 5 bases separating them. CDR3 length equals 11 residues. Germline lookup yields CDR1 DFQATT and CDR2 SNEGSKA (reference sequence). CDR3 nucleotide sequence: TGCAGTGCTAGAGGGCAGGAAAAACTGTTTTTT. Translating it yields CSARGQEKLFF.

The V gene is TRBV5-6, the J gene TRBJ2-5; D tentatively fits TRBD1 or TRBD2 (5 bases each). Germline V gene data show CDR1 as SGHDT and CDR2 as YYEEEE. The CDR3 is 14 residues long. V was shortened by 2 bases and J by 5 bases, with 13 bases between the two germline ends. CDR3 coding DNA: TGTGCCAGCAGCTTTCAGGGCTCGGGGGAGACCCAGTACTTC. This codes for CASSFQGSGETQYF.

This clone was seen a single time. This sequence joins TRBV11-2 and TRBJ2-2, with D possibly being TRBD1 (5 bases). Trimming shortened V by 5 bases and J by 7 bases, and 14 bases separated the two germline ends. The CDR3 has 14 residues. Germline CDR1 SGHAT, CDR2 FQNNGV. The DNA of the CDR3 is TGTGCCAGCAGCACCCTACAGGATGGCGGGGAGCTGTTTTTT. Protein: CASSTLQDGGELFF.

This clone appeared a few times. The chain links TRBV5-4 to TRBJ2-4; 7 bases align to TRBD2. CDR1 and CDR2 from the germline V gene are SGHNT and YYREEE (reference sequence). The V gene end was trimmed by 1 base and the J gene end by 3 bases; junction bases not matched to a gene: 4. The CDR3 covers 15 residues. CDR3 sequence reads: CASSLRAGDKNIQYF. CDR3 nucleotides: TGTGCCAGCAGCTTGCGTGCGGGAGACAAAAACATTCAGTACTTC.

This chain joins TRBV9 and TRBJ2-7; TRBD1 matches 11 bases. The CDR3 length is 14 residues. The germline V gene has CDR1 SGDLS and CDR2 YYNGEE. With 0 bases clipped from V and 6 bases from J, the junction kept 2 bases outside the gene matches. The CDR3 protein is CASSVAGQGVEQYF. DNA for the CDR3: TGTGCCAGCAGCGTAGCGGGACAGGGGGTCGAGCAGTACTTC. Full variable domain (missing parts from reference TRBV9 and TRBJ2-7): DSGVTQTPKHLITATGQRVTLRCSPRSGDLSVYWYQQSLDQGLQFLIQYYNGEERAKGNILERFSAQQFPDLHSELNLSSLELGDSALYFCASSVAGQGVEQYFGPGTRLTVT.